This T cell receptor beta chain emerged from a study of blood T cell repertoires in COVID-19. Study-wide background: Samples came from the United States, Italy and Spain, spanning acute and convalescent COVID-19. Sources were T cells, B-cell-depleted T cells, or PBMCs; the material itself was cDNA or gDNA.

The germline V gene encodes CDR1 WSHSY and CDR2 SAAADI. The V segment lost 1 base and the J segment 0 bases; nucleotides outside the gene matches: 3. The CDR3 has 15 amino acids. Study processing details: Reference gene primer amplification gave nucleated cell count estimates. Generated by immunoSEQ multiplex PCR, the TCRdb table keeps only in-frame clones and is missing some. That table supplies the V and J calls and clone size; D and trimming were determined from the DNA. The sample lists 100,000 to 150,000 clones, about 89% occurring once. This TCR derives from a man aged 50-60 years with active or convalescent COVID-19. Sequencing used peripheral blood. The chain is built from TRBV10-2 and TRBJ2-7; 7 nucleotides match TRBD2. This chain's CDR3 is CASSEWGGSSYEQYF. The DNA for the CDR3 is TGCGCCAGCAGTGAGTGGGGGGGAAGCTCCTACGAGCAGTACTTC.